One TCR beta chain is described in this entry. At least ten counts were recorded for this clonotype. This clone's antigen is unknown. The sample holds no much larger clone one base away, and base qualities are not on file. The data belong to a study of T cell repertoires in cytomegalovirus infection (dated by TCRdb to the late 2010s). Context from the whole study: The HLA type of each donor mattered for the analysis, because public TCR beta signatures pointed to carriage of CMV infection along with the matching HLA type.

Broad study findings and their caveats: In both this cohort and an independent cohort of 300 to 450 donors, the cumulative frequency of public TCR beta family members distinguished carriers of CMV infection plus the relevant HLA type. In the ex vivo response, HLA-C-restricted CMV-specific TCR beta clonotypes were dominant, and in two of eight donors the single most frequent clonotype came from this HLA-C-restricted group.

As encoded in the germline V gene, CDR1 is MDHEN while CDR2 is SYDVKM. V and J are trimmed by 1 base and 7 bases, and the gene matches miss 3 bases of the junction. The CDR3 covers 14 residues, taking in both the cysteine and the phenylalanine. CDR3 DNA only is kept here, 42 bases in frame from base 1. The sequencer listed for this sample is Illumina HiSeq 1500. TCRdb cleaned the public reads at Q25 with fastp, built clones with MiXCR and kept in-frame beta chains. Each entry is one CDR3 protein sequence, shown with its most common DNA and genes. The sample has 450,000 to 600,000 distinct CDR3 sequences on record, roughly 10% of them singletons. In total, the top ten clones hold roughly a tenth of the sample.

The rearrangement combines TRBV28 with TRBJ2-1; 8 bases in between match TRBD2. The receptor's source is a human donor in good health (CMV status not recorded). Some clones in this sample may be carry-over from other donors' samples. The sample was PBMCs. CDR3 protein: CASSLSGTRNEQFF. The sequence in DNA is TGTGCCAGCAGTTTATCTGGGACTAGGAATGAGCAGTTCTTC.